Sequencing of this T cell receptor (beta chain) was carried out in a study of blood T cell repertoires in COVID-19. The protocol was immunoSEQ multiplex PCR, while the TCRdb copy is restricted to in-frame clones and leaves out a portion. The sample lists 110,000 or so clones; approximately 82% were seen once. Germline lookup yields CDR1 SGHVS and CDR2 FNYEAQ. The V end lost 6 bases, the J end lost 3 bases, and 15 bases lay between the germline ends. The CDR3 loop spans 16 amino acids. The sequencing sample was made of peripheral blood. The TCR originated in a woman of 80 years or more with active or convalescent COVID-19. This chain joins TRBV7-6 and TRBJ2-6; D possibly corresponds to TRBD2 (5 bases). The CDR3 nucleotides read TGTGCCAGCAGTCCCCCGGGGATGGATGGGGCCAACGTCCTGACTTTC. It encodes CASSPPGMDGANVLTF. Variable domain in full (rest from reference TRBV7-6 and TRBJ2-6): GAGVSQSPRYKVTKRGQDVALRCDPISGHVSLYWYRQALGQGPEFLTYFNYEAQQDKSGLPNDRFSAERPEGSISTLTIQRTEQRDSAMYRCASSPPGMDGANVLTFGAGSRLTVL.